A selection of T cell receptor beta chains follows, all from one sample in a study of cytomegalovirus exposure and HLA in healthy donors. Assay used: immunoSEQ multiplex PCR; TCRdb lists only in-frame clones, some missing. The sample includes 100,000 to 120,000 clones, roughly 86% seen only once; the top ten take around 2%. Sequencing input: PBMCs. The receptor source for this set is a man aged 40-49 years in good health and CMV-seronegative. Both conserved end residues are trimmed from each CDR3. Each record gives: CDR3 protein, CDR3 length, V gene.

CDR3: ASSVEGTNQPQH
length: 12
V: TRBV2

CDR3: ASSLRGGSTNEKLF
length: 14
V: TRBV5-1

CDR3: AWRGQATGEAF
length: 11
V: TRBV30

CDR3: ASSLGDIRTDTQY
length: 13
V: TRBV5-1

CDR3: ASSLDTDGYT
length: 10
V: TRBV5-1

CDR3: ASSGGQSNSPLH
length: 12
V: TRBV13

CDR3: SAGSGGPTSRTTQY
length: 14
V: TRBV29-1

CDR3: ATSREGGNQPQH
length: 12
V: TRBV15

CDR3: ASSWGVGGYEQY
length: 12
V: TRBV5-6

CDR3: ASSSDRGTEAF
length: 11
V: TRBV5-6

CDR3: ASSAYRDNQPQH
length: 12
V: TRBV6-1

CDR3: ASSVAGSGGPYEQY
length: 14
V: TRBV9

CDR3: ASSLSGLTSARSAEAF
length: 16
V: TRBV28

CDR3: ASRTSGANVLT
length: 11
V: TRBV27

CDR3: ASSPGFTGELF
length: 11
V: TRBV7-8

CDR3: SVYWVQRGTEAF
length: 12
V: TRBV29-1

CDR3: ASSIAANYGYT
length: 11
V: TRBV9

CDR3: AISAGTGPNQPQH
length: 13
V: TRBV10-3

CDR3: AAGGQDLTGELF
length: 12
V: TRBV6-5

CDR3: ASSYSRVKGTEAF
length: 13
V: TRBV6-5

CDR3: ASSSGQGAFYTQY
length: 13
V: TRBV6-1

CDR3: ASRGSGQDSPFSNQPQH
length: 17
V: TRBV2

CDR3: ASNRGNYNEQF
length: 11
V: TRBV28

CDR3: ASSLQGTYEQY
length: 11
V: TRBV5-4

CDR3: ASSLAHGRANNQPQH
length: 15
V: TRBV7-2

CDR3: ASSGTSGDTQY
length: 11
V: TRBV28

CDR3: ASSEFFGIIQY
length: 11
V: TRBV6-1

CDR3: ASSQKGQGQETQY
length: 13
V: TRBV5-4

CDR3: ASSRNRGPNTEAF
length: 13
V: TRBV28

CDR3: SVVRDRVGTGELF
length: 13
V: TRBV29-1

CDR3: ASSAPGITSAGELF
length: 14
V: TRBV27

CDR3: ASSRQGAADTQY
length: 12
V: TRBV5-6

CDR3: ASGLGQRTDTQY
length: 12
V: TRBV12-5

CDR3: ASRREKATEAF
length: 11
V: TRBV5-1

CDR3: ASSLGTGDRGTLPY
length: 14
V: TRBV5-4

CDR3: ASSLVGAYEKLF
length: 12
V: TRBV7-6

CDR3: ASSRGGASTDTQY
length: 13
V: TRBV5-1

CDR3: ASSLYRNQPQH
length: 11
V: TRBV27

CDR3: ASNRRQYLTEAF
length: 12
V: TRBV6-5

CDR3: ASSPARGRKTEAF
length: 13
V: TRBV5-8

CDR3: AWSVSSLDYGYT
length: 12
V: TRBV30

CDR3: ASSEQYEQY
length: 9
V: TRBV2

CDR3: ASSQQGIQETQY
length: 12
V: TRBV28

CDR3: ASSRTRELEQY
length: 11
V: TRBV7-7

CDR3: ATRDRGPGQETQY
length: 13
V: TRBV19

CDR3: ASSVAGAGVREQF
length: 13
V: TRBV9

CDR3: ASSLNRDRVNTEAF
length: 14
V: TRBV11-2

CDR3: ASSLGGTGNPSYT
length: 13
V: TRBV7-2

CDR3: SVRRPGQGAKLNTEAF
length: 16
V: TRBV29-1

CDR3: AISFGSPAELF
length: 11
V: TRBV10-3

CDR3: ASSLGSLLYEQY
length: 12
V: TRBV7-9

CDR3: SVAPGGLYEQY
length: 11
V: TRBV29-1

CDR3: ASNPSWGESYNSPLH
length: 15
V: TRBV27

CDR3: ASRVTSGGADTQY
length: 13
V: TRBV6-1

CDR3: ATFPGTSGYT
length: 10
V: TRBV28